A single sample gave rise to the 10 T cell receptor beta chains below, sequenced in a study of blood T cell repertoires in COVID-19. Assay: immunoSEQ multiplex PCR; the TCRdb copy retains only in-frame clones and omits some. The data contain some 98,000 clones, around four fifths of them seen just once; the ten biggest clones take up roughly 10%. Sequencing was performed on peripheral blood. These receptors were collected from a man in his 70s with acute or convalescent COVID-19.

The chain uses TRBV20-1 and TRBJ2-3, with TRBD2 matching 9 bases. The CDR3 is 16 amino acids. CDR1 is DFQATT and CDR2 is SNEGSKA in the germline V gene (reference sequence). The J segment lost 0 bases and the V segment lost 3 bases, leaving 7 bases of the junction unmatched. CDR3 sequence reads: CSASRPGLASTDTQYF. The CDR3 DNA sequence: TGCAGTGCTAGTCGCCCGGGACTAGCTAGCACAGATACGCAGTATTTT.

This clone was detected a few times. V usage is TRBV24-1 and J usage is TRBJ2-1; the match to TRBD2 covers 10 bases. Germline trimming cut 3 bases from V and 8 bases from J; bases unmatched to any gene: 3. CDR3 length: 14 amino acids. CDR1 is KGHDR, CDR2 SFDVKD, per germline. Here the CDR3 DNA reads TGTGCCACCAGTGATACCGGGACTAGCGATGAGCAGTTCTTC. Translated: CATSDTGTSDEQFF.

This clone was counted a few times. The CDR3 loop is CASSSEGQGRSGYTF. The CDR3 DNA is TGTGCCAGCAGCTCCGAGGGCCAAGGAAGGAGCGGCTACACCTTC. V usage is TRBV7-9 and J usage is TRBJ1-2; D unclear. V shed 4 bases and J shed 8 bases, with 20 bases lying between them. The CDR3 covers 15 residues. Germline-derived CDR1 and CDR2 are SEHNR and FQNEAQ (reference sequence).

V gene TRBV7-9 combines with J gene TRBJ1-1; D remains ambiguous. Germline values: CDR1 SEHNR, CDR2 FQNEAQ (reference sequence). This CDR3 spans 13 amino acids. V lost 1 base and J lost 2, with 5 bases in between. CDR3 loop: CASSLERNTEAFF. Here the CDR3 DNA reads TGTGCCAGCAGCTTAGAGAGAAACACTGAAGCTTTCTTT.

The rearrangement uses TRBV30 and TRBJ1-4, with no clear D. Germline-derived CDR1 and CDR2 are GTSNPN and SVGIG (reference sequence). The germline V and J ends were trimmed by 1 base and 5 bases, with 14 bases remaining between them. This CDR3 has 15 residues. DNA of the CDR3: TGTGCCTGGAGTGGCCCATGGACTCTGAATGAAAAACTGTTTTTT. This gives the protein CAWSGPWTLNEKLFF.

CDR3 nucleotides: TGCAGCTCATCACAGGAGAACTATGGCTACACCTTC. As protein: CSSSQENYGYTF. This rearrangement joins TRBV29-1 to TRBJ1-2; D possibly corresponds to TRBD1 (5 bases). Looked up from germline, CDR1 is SQVTM and CDR2 is ANQGSEA. The V end lost 8 bases, the J end lost 2 bases, and 12 bases lay between the germline ends. This CDR3 comprises 12 residues.

The V gene is TRBV10-3, the J gene TRBJ1-2, with 7 bases that match TRBD1. The CDR3 length is 13 residues. Unmatched junction bases numbered 7, after V lost 11 bases and J lost 1 base. Germline CDR1 and CDR2: ENHRY and SYGVKD. In DNA form, the CDR3 reads TGTGCCCCTGACCCAGGGGGTAACTATGGCTACACCTTC. Translated, it gives CAPDPGGNYGYTF.

At least ten counts were recorded for this clone. This chain joins TRBV2 and TRBJ1-2; D possibly corresponds to TRBD1 (5 bases). Germline CDR1 SNHLY, CDR2 FYNNEI. The CDR3 covers 15 residues. V shed 7 bases and J shed 6 bases, with 21 bases lying between them. The CDR3 coding sequence is TGTGCCAGCAATTGGCAGGGATCCCCGGGCAATGGCTACACCTTC. It encodes CASNWQGSPGNGYTF.

This clone is medium-sized within its sample. The rearrangement links TRBV6-4 to TRBJ2-3; 8 bases line up with TRBD2. Trimming took 6 bases from V and 4 from J; bases not matched to a gene: 6. CDR1 and CDR2 from the germline V gene are MRHNA and SNTAGT. The CDR3 length is 14 residues. The CDR3 here is CASSSSGGADTQYF. DNA of the CDR3: TGTGCCAGCAGCAGTTCGGGGGGGGCAGATACGCAGTATTTT.

In DNA, the CDR3 is TGTGCCGGAGAAGTAAACTCCAAATACAATGAGCAGTTCTTC. Protein sequence: CAGEVNSKYNEQFF. The chain carries TRBV30 and TRBJ2-1; D remains unclear. The CDR3 extends over 14 amino acids. V was shortened by 8 bases and J by 4 bases, with 18 bases between the two germline ends. CDR1 and CDR2 (germline): GTSNPN, SVGIG (reference sequence).